The entry that follows covers one T cell receptor (beta chain) sequence. The CDR3 consists of 15 residues. From germline, CDR1 is SGHVS and CDR2 FNYEAQ. Trimming took 5 bases from V and 4 from J; bases not matched to a gene: 10. Methods used by the authors: It was from reference gene primer amplification that nucleated cell counts were estimated. Method: immunoSEQ multiplex PCR; TCRdb's copy keeps in-frame clones and lacks some. V and J calls and clone size follow that table, whereas D and trimming were derived from the DNA. This table holds some 400,000 clones, just over 90% found once. These data come from a study of blood T cell repertoires in COVID-19. About the research overall: The United States, Italy and Spain provided the acute and convalescent COVID-19 samples.

Participants had their cohort set by participant-reported clinical history. Exposed volunteers were people who met a COVID-19 case within 2 weeks before study entry. The source material was PBMCs or T cells enriched from blood (not recorded which). The TCR sequence derives from a woman in her 40s who had been exposed to COVID-19. The rearrangement uses TRBV7-6 and TRBJ1-2, with 7 nucleotides matching TRBD1. The CDR3 sequence is CASSLQQGGGYGYTF. CDR3 nucleotide sequence: TGTGCCAGCAGCCTACAGCAGGGGGGAGGCTATGGCTACACCTTC.